This T cell receptor (beta chain) is from a study of Ad26.COV2.S vaccination and SARS-CoV-2 variants. The sample's treatment: around 19 received Ad26.COV2.S at low or high dose, single or two shots; about 5 received placebo; per-sample allocation not given. Specimen acquisition occurred on day 63 following the initial vaccine or placebo injection. Study-wide results and limits: Non-spike TCR breadth did not differ much between vaccine and placebo recipients.

A note on this clone: Its antigen remains unknown.

Germline V lookup: CDR1 SNHLY, CDR2 FYNNEI. The CDR3 contains 12 residues. Trimming at V came to 10 bases and at J to 8 bases, leaving 7 bases not matched to a gene. The table came from immunoSEQ multiplex PCR; TCRdb's copy has only in-frame clones and leaves some out. The table shows fewer than 900,000 clones, with about 89% occurring only once. The material was peripheral blood, obtained in a trial of Ad26.COV2.S vaccine versus placebo. The rearrangement uses TRBV2 and TRBJ1-4; 7 positions agree with TRBD1. The sequence derives from a person between 18 and 60 years old who received the Ad26.COV2.S COVID-19 vaccine or a placebo. CDR3 sequence: CATTGTAEKLFF. CDR3 nucleotides: TGTGCCACAACCGGGACAGCAGAAAAACTGTTTTTT.